This T cell receptor (beta chain) originates from a study of memory CD4+ T cells and cytomegalovirus serostatus. Overall study results and limits: The CMV-associated TCR signature appears largely within the CD4+ memory repertoire.

About this clone: Its target is unknown.

The sort gate was single viable CD3+CD4+CD8-CD45RO+ cells for memory CD4+ T cells. The repertoire was sequenced with immunoSEQ multiplex PCR; TCRdb's copy has only in-frame clones and lacks some. The table includes around 44,000 clones, 60% to 85% detected once. Sequenced material: memory CD4+ T cells from blood. The source is an adult in good health and CMV-seronegative.

CDR3 sequence (DNA): TGTGCCAGCAGTGACTGGGGACAGGGAAATTATGGCTACACCTTC. Translating it yields CASSDWGQGNYGYTF. The V call is TRBV2, the J call TRBJ1-2; 9 bases match TRBD1. V shed 3 bases and J 5 bases; nucleotides not matched to a gene: 7. Germline assignment: CDR1 SNHLY and CDR2 FYNNEI. The CDR3 has 15 amino acids.